Below are 23 T cell receptor beta chains sequenced from a single sample in a study of blood T cell repertoires in COVID-19. Only in-frame clones appear in the TCRdb table, and some are missing; sequencing was by immunoSEQ multiplex PCR. The sample contains about 150,000 clones, about 80% of which appear only once. Source material: peripheral blood. These receptors originate from a human donor in a cohort sampled during active COVID-19.

The J gene is TRBJ1-2, the V gene TRBV5-1, with 7 bases identical to TRBD1. Trimming removed 4 bases from V and 6 bases from J; junction bases left unmatched: 3. The CDR3 consists of 12 residues. Germline assignment: CDR1 SGHRS and CDR2 YFSETQ. The CDR3: CASSVTGDGYTF. CDR3 in DNA: TGCGCCAGCAGCGTTACAGGGGATGGCTACACCTTC.

This chain links TRBV6-6 with TRBJ2-2; D possibly corresponds to TRBD1 (6 bases). Trimming shortened V by 2 bases and J by 6 bases, and 16 bases separated the two germline ends. In germline, CDR1 is MNHNY, CDR2 SVGAGI (reference sequence). CDR3 length: 16 amino acids. CDR3: CASSYPTGAVSGELFF. DNA for the CDR3: TGTGCCAGCAGTTACCCGACAGGCGCAGTTTCCGGGGAGCTGTTTTTT.

This clone was seen a handful of times. This sequence joins TRBV29-1 and TRBJ1-2; D remains unclear. Germline loops: CDR1 SQVTM, CDR2 ANQGSEA. The CDR3 is 13 residues long. Trimming shortened V by 3 bases and J by 0 bases, and 8 bases separated the two germline ends. The chain's CDR3 is CSVERVANYGYTF. The DNA for the CDR3 is TGCAGCGTTGAGAGGGTAGCTAACTATGGCTACACCTTC.

The chain joins TRBV19 to TRBJ2-7; TRBD2 matches at 7 bases. Trimming cost V 3 bases and J 7 bases; bases outside gene matches: 9. The germline V gene encodes CDR1 LNHDA and CDR2 SQIVND (reference sequence). The CDR3 has 14 amino acids. For the CDR3, the DNA is TGTGCCAGTAGTATTCCGGGGGGAGTGAGAGAGCAGTACTTC. Its protein product is CASSIPGGVREQYF.

This chain connects TRBV19 to TRBJ2-1, with TRBD2 as a possible D gene (5 bases). The V gene's germline CDR1 is LNHDA and CDR2 SQIVND (reference sequence). V gave up 8 bases and J gave up 9 bases, with 17 bases separating them. The CDR3 consists of 13 residues. The chain's CDR3 is CASLARGTSEQFF. DNA for the CDR3: TGTGCCAGTTTAGCGAGAGGCACGAGTGAGCAGTTCTTC.

The chain carries TRBV3-1 (or the pseudogene TRBV3-2) and TRBJ2-5; 10 bases fit TRBD1. V gave up 3 bases and J gave up 5 bases; unmatched junction bases: 3. The germline gives CDR1 LGHDT, CDR2 YNNKEL (reference sequence). CDR3 size: 14 residues. CDR3: CASSQGQGFETQYF. DNA of the CDR3: TGTGCCAGCAGCCAGGGACAGGGGTTTGAGACCCAGTACTTC.

V gene TRBV9 combines with J gene TRBJ1-2, with 7 bases matching TRBD1. J gave up 4 bases and V 4 bases, and 4 bases lay outside the gene matches. Germline CDR1 is SGDLS and CDR2 is YYNGEE. CDR3 length: 13 amino acids. The CDR3 DNA follows: TGTGCCAGCAGCTCTGGGGACAGCTATGGCTACACCTTC. This sequence encodes CASSSGDSYGYTF.

The chain combines TRBV7-8 with TRBJ1-1, with D uncertain. Germline loops: CDR1 SGHVS, CDR2 FQNEAQ. The CDR3 contains 13 residues. V was shortened by 2 bases and J by 8 bases, with 12 bases between the two germline ends. The CDR3 sequence is CASSLIMVREAFF. The CDR3, as DNA: TGTGCCAGCAGCTTAATCATGGTCAGAGAAGCTTTCTTT.

This chain links TRBV18 with TRBJ2-2; TRBD2 agrees at 11 bases. V shed 6 bases, J shed 0 bases, and the junction held 9 bases outside the gene matches. This CDR3 is 18 amino acids long. The germline gives CDR1 KGHSH, CDR2 LQKENI. The DNA of the CDR3 is TGTGCCAGCTCTTCCAGAGCTAGCGGGGGGACGAACACCGGGGAGCTGTTTTTT. Its protein product is CASSSRASGGTNTGELFF.

Notes on this clone: Distinct nucleotide sequences in the sample also encode this CDR3. This sequence joins TRBV12-3 or TRBV12-4 and TRBJ2-7, with a possible D match to TRBD1 (6 bases). Trimming stripped 6 bases from V and 3 bases from J, with 9 bases between. The CDR3 has 12 amino acids. In nucleotides, the CDR3 is TGTGCCAGCAGCAGGGACAACTACGAGCAGTACTTC. Its translation is CASSRDNYEQYF.

This clone occurred a few times. V usage is TRBV7-2 and J usage is TRBJ2-3, with TRBD2 matching 9 bases. Germline CDR1 is SGHTA and CDR2 is FQGNSA. J lost 0 bases, V lost 4 bases, and 11 bases had no gene match. The CDR3 runs 18 residues. This CDR3 reads CASSYPAGTSLSTDTQYF. In nucleotides, the CDR3 is TGTGCCAGCAGCTACCCGGCCGGGACTAGCCTTAGCACAGATACGCAGTATTTT.

The CDR3 region is CASSYGTDRTEAFF. As DNA, the CDR3 is TGCGCCAGCAGCTACGGGACAGATCGCACTGAAGCTTTCTTT. The chain uses TRBV5-1 and TRBJ1-1; TRBD1 matches at 7 bases. The V gene's germline CDR1 is SGHRS and CDR2 YFSETQ. V shed 3 bases, J shed 4 bases, and the junction held 6 bases outside the gene matches. The CDR3 runs 14 residues. The full variable domain, with the rest looked up from reference TRBV5-1 and TRBJ1-1, is KAGVTQTPRYLIKTRGQQVTLSCSPISGHRSVSWYQQTPGQGLQFLFEYFSETQRNKGNFPGRFSGRQFSNSRSEMNVSTLELGDSALYLCASSYGTDRTEAFFGQGTRLTVV.

The CDR3 bases are TGCAGCGCTGGGGTTGGGGCGGGAGTCTCTGAGCAGTTCTTC. Amino acid sequence: CSAGVGAGVSEQFF. The chain uses TRBV29-1 and TRBJ2-1, with TRBD2 matching over 7 bases. The germline V gene has CDR1 SQVTM and CDR2 ANQGSEA. J lost 9 bases, V lost 7 bases, and 15 bases had no gene match. The CDR3 totals 14 residues.

The chain combines TRBV5-1 with TRBJ2-2; D unclear. Looked up from germline, CDR1 is SGHRS and CDR2 is YFSETQ. The CDR3 runs to 14 residues. Trimming removed 4 bases at V and 6 bases at J, with 13 bases between. The CDR3 nucleotides are TGCGCCAGCAGCGCGACCTCCCAGGCCGGGGAGCTGTTTTTT. The encoded protein is CASSATSQAGELFF.

The J gene is TRBJ1-6, the V gene TRBV5-5, with unresolved D. The ends were cut back, 0 bases at V and 0 bases at J, with 4 bases in the middle. CDR3 size: 15 residues. Germline loops: CDR1 SGHKS, CDR2 YYEKEE (reference sequence). The CDR3 region is CASSLGGSYNSPLHF. The CDR3 DNA sequence: TGTGCCAGCAGCTTGGGAGGCTCCTATAATTCACCCCTCCACTTT.

This clone was seen more than once but under ten times. This chain uses TRBV7-2 with TRBJ2-7; TRBD2 agrees at 8 bases. Germline CDR1 and CDR2: SGHTA and FQGNSA. This CDR3 comprises 15 residues. With 2 bases clipped from V and 1 base from J, the junction kept 4 bases outside the gene matches. The CDR3 coding sequence is TGTGCCAGCAGCTTACTGCCTAGCGGGTCCTACGAGCAGTACGTC. It translates to CASSLLPSGSYEQYV.

This chain links TRBV5-6 with TRBJ2-1, with D possibly being TRBD2 (5 bases). The CDR3 is 15 residues long. V was trimmed by 4 bases and J by 2 bases, leaving 13 bases between them. Germline-derived CDR1 and CDR2 are SGHDT and YYEEEE. The CDR3: CASSPAVLPYNEQFF. The CDR3, as DNA: TGTGCCAGCAGCCCAGCGGTGCTGCCCTACAATGAGCAGTTCTTC.

The chain employs TRBV5-4 and TRBJ1-3; D unclear. Germline-derived CDR1 and CDR2 are SGHNT and YYREEE (reference sequence). The CDR3 runs to 13 residues. Trimming stripped 3 bases from V and 4 bases from J, with 8 bases between. CDR3 nucleotides: TGTGCCAGCAGCTCTCTGGCCGGAAACACCATATATTTT. The encoded protein is CASSSLAGNTIYF.

J is TRBJ1-2 and V is TRBV5-6; no definite D call. This CDR3 has 15 amino acids. Germline lookup yields CDR1 SGHDT and CDR2 YYEEEE. Between the trimmed V and J ends, which lost 4 bases and 1 base, there was a span of 14 bases. The CDR3 sequence: CASSPQPTVNYGYTF. CDR3 in DNA: TGTGCCAGCAGCCCCCAACCGACTGTTAACTATGGCTACACCTTC.

In its sample, this clone was seen once. J is TRBJ2-3 and V is TRBV7-8, with 9 bases that match TRBD2. J was trimmed by 2 bases and V by 5 bases; bases with no gene match: 11. There are 17 residues in the CDR3. Germline assignment: CDR1 SGHVS and CDR2 FQNEAQ. Written as DNA, the CDR3 is TGTGCCAGCAGCGCGGAAGGACTAGCGAGGCCCACAGATACGCAGTATTTT. It encodes CASSAEGLARPTDTQYF.

The V gene is TRBV6-5, the J gene TRBJ1-1; possible D gene TRBD1, 6 bases. Germline CDR1 is MNHEY and CDR2 is SVGAGI. V was shortened by 6 bases and J by 3 bases, with 14 bases between the two germline ends. CDR3 length equals 14 residues. CDR3 in DNA: TGTGCCAGCAGAACAACAGGGCGGGACACTGAAGCTTTCTTT. Its translation: CASRTTGRDTEAFF.

The gene calls are TRBV7-3 and TRBJ1-1; D gene ambiguous. The V end lost 0 bases, the J end lost 0 bases, and 5 bases lay between the germline ends. This CDR3 has 14 residues. Germline-derived CDR1 and CDR2 are SGHTA and FQGTGA. The CDR3 sequence: CASSLTPLNTEAFF. In DNA form, the CDR3 reads TGTGCCAGCAGCTTAACTCCATTGAACACTGAAGCTTTCTTT.

About this clone itself: The junction does not match germline at one end; this may be a read error. The CDR3 DNA is TGTGCCAGCAGCCACAGGCCCCGGGGAGCTGTTTTT. Amino acid sequence: CASSHRPRGAVF. V gene TRBV3-1 (or the pseudogene TRBV3-2) combines with J gene TRBJ2-2; D possibly corresponds to TRBD2 (5 bases). The CDR3 runs to 12 residues. CDR1 LGHDT and CDR2 YNNKEL come from the germline V gene (reference sequence).